These T cell receptor beta chains were read from a single sample in a study of technical replicates of blood from several donors. Profiling relied on immunoSEQ multiplex PCR, and the TCRdb table lists in-frame clones only, not all of them. The sample records about 90,000 clones, roughly 94% being singletons. Sequences were obtained from T cells isolated from PBMCs. The receptor source for this set is a human donor in good health. The CDR3 runs from the conserved cysteine through the conserved F or W. Each record gives: J gene, V gene, D gene, CDR3 protein, CDR3 DNA. D genes are given only for firm matches.

J gene: TRBJ1-1
V gene: TRBV10-3
D gene: NA
CDR3 protein: CAISTRGRGNTEAFF
CDR3 DNA: TGTGCCATCAGTACGCGGGGTAGGGGAAACACTGAAGCTTTCTTT

J gene: TRBJ1-5
V gene: TRBV28
D gene: TRBD1
CDR3 protein: CASSRAGGYANQPQHF
CDR3 DNA: TGTGCCAGCAGTCGGGCAGGGGGTTATGCAAATCAGCCCCAGCATTTT

J gene: TRBJ2-2
V gene: TRBV5-1
D gene: NA
CDR3 protein: CASSLDRMNTGELFF
CDR3 DNA: TGCGCCAGCAGCTTGGACAGGATGAACACCGGGGAGCTGTTTTTT

J gene: TRBJ2-7
V gene: TRBV4-1
D gene: NA
CDR3 protein: CASSQQGSSYEQYF
CDR3 DNA: TGCGCCAGCAGCCAGCAGGGGTCCTCTTACGAGCAGTACTTC

J gene: TRBJ2-6
V gene: TRBV27
D gene: NA
CDR3 protein: CASSTPGANVLTF
CDR3 DNA: TGTGCCAGCAGTACACCTGGGGCCAACGTCCTGACTTTC

J gene: TRBJ2-7
V gene: TRBV11-3
D gene: TRBD1
CDR3 protein: CARQGQVRHEQYF
CDR3 DNA: TGTGCCAGACAGGGACAGGTGCGACACGAGCAGTACTTC

J gene: TRBJ2-7
V gene: TRBV2
D gene: TRBD1
CDR3 protein: CASSEVDRDSYEQYF
CDR3 DNA: TGTGCCAGCAGTGAAGTGGACAGGGACTCCTACGAGCAGTACTTC

J gene: TRBJ1-2
V gene: TRBV2
D gene: NA
CDR3 protein: CASSESTLFYGYTF
CDR3 DNA: TGTGCCAGCAGTGAATCCACTTTATTCTATGGCTACACCTTC

J gene: TRBJ2-2
V gene: TRBV11-3
D gene: NA
CDR3 protein: CASSSRNTGELFF
CDR3 DNA: TGTGCCAGCAGCTCCCGGAACACCGGGGAGCTGTTTTTT

J gene: TRBJ2-3
V gene: TRBV30
D gene: NA
CDR3 protein: CAWNLGGGPDTQYF
CDR3 DNA: TGTGCCTGGAATTTGGGGGGGGGCCCAGATACGCAGTATTTT

J gene: TRBJ2-5
V gene: TRBV5-4
D gene: NA
CDR3 protein: CASSSTEWYQETQYF
CDR3 DNA: TGTGCCAGCAGCTCGACAGAGTGGTACCAAGAGACCCAGTACTTC

J gene: TRBJ2-1
V gene: TRBV11-3
D gene: TRBD2
CDR3 protein: CASSLDGTSGGARYNEQFF
CDR3 DNA: TGTGCCAGCAGCTTAGATGGGACTAGCGGGGGGGCAAGGTACAATGAGCAGTTCTTC

J gene: TRBJ2-7
V gene: TRBV27
D gene: TRBD1
CDR3 protein: CASSPTGTGAEQYF
CDR3 DNA: TGTGCCAGCAGTCCGACCGGGACAGGGGCCGAGCAGTACTTC

J gene: TRBJ2-7
V gene: TRBV28
D gene: TRBD2
CDR3 protein: CASSSRGGLNEQYF
CDR3 DNA: TGTGCCAGCAGTTCCCGCGGGGGTTTGAACGAGCAGTACTTC

J gene: TRBJ2-3
V gene: TRBV4-1
D gene: TRBD2
CDR3 protein: CASSQDPGLVSTDTQYF
CDR3 DNA: TGCGCCAGCAGCCAAGATCCGGGACTAGTTAGCACAGATACGCAGTATTTT